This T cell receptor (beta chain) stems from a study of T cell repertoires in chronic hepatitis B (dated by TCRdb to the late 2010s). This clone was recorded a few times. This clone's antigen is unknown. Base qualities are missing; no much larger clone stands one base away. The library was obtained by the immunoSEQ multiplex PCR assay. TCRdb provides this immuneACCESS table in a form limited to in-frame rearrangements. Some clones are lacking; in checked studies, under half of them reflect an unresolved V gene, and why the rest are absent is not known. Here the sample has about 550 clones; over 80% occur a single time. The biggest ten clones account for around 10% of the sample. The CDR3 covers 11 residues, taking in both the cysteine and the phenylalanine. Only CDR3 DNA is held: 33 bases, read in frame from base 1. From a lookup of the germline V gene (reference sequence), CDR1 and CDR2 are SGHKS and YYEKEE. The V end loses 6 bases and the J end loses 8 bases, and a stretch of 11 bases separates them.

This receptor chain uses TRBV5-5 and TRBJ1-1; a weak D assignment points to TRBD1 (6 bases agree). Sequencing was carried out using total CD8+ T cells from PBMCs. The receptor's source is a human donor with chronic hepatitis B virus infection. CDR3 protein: CASTQGNEAFF. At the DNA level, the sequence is TGTGCCAGCACCCAGGGGAACGAAGCTTTCTTT.